This T cell receptor beta chain is from a study of T-cell memory formation after mild COVID-19. TCRdb re-derived calls from the 5' RACE reads in MiXCR, one entry per CDR3 protein. Among approximately 180,000 distinct CDR3 sequences listed, roughly 17% were seen once. Overall study results and limits: Contracting clones, day 15 to 85, had balanced CD4/CD8, and later expanders favored CD4+. The pre-infection memory compartment contained some responding clones, suggesting cross-reactive memory joined. Contracting CD8+ clones were enriched in EMRA, CD4+ mainly in CM and EM.

This clonotype appeared a few times. Its cognate antigen is unknown. CDR3 length: 12 residues. Germline loops: CDR1 KGHSH, CDR2 LQKENI. Trimming pared 4 bases from V and 7 bases from J, leaving 10 bases between. The sample was PBMCs or a T cell subset sorted from them (not recorded which). The chain combines TRBV18 with TRBJ1-1; D is perhaps TRBD1 (6 bases). The clonotype originates from an adult woman who had mild COVID-19 (a few samples of this study predate the infection). Cell type and time point are not known. CDR3 protein: CASSQGGIEAFF. In nucleotides, the CDR3 is TGTGCCAGCTCACAGGGGGGGATTGAAGCTTTCTTT. Looking up the rest from reference TRBV18 and TRBJ1-1 gives the full variable domain: NAGVMQNPRHLVRRRGQEARLRCSPMKGHSHVYWYRQLPEEGLKFMVYLQKENIIDESGMPKERFSAEFPKEGPSILRIQQVVRGDSAAYFCASSQGGIEAFFGQGTRLTVV.